One and the same sample provided the 13 T cell receptor beta chains below, sequenced in a study of blood T cell repertoires in COVID-19. Profiling relied on immunoSEQ multiplex PCR, and the TCRdb table lists in-frame clones only, not all of them. This table holds fewer than 150,000 clones, roughly four fifths found once. The sequenced material came from PBMCs or T cells enriched from blood (not recorded which). These TCRs come from a man under 40 who had recovered from COVID-19.

This chain connects TRBV6-1 to TRBJ2-7, with TRBD1 as a possible D gene (5 bases). CDR3 length: 14 residues. V dropped 1 base and J dropped 3 bases, with 10 bases sitting between them. The germline V gene has CDR1 MNHNS and CDR2 SASEGT. CDR3: CASSEEAGFYEQYF. The CDR3 bases are TGTGCCAGCAGTGAAGAGGCAGGGTTCTACGAGCAGTACTTC.

V gene TRBV2 combines with J gene TRBJ1-2; the D gene is possibly TRBD1 (5 bases). Germline CDR1 SNHLY, CDR2 FYNNEI. Trimming removed 6 bases from V and 2 bases from J, with 16 bases in between. This CDR3 region has 15 residues. CDR3: CASSGRTFQNYGYTF. The DNA for the CDR3 is TGTGCCAGCAGCGGACGGACATTCCAGAACTATGGCTACACCTTC.

The gene calls are TRBV4-2 and TRBJ2-1; the match to TRBD2 covers 8 bases. After removal of 0 bases from V and 4 bases from J, the junction contained 8 bases not matched to a gene. The CDR3 has 17 residues. Germline CDR1 and CDR2: LGHNA and YNFKEQ. Here the CDR3 DNA reads TGTGCCAGCAGCCAAGATTTGACGGGGGGGATATACAATGAGCAGTTCTTC. Protein product: CASSQDLTGGIYNEQFF.

The chain is built from TRBV2 and TRBJ1-4; D unclear. Looked up from germline, CDR1 is SNHLY and CDR2 is FYNNEI. V shed 0 bases and J shed 10 bases, with 9 bases lying between them. This CDR3 is 13 amino acids long. CDR3 amino acids: CASSEAPSGKLFF. The DNA for the CDR3 is TGTGCCAGCAGTGAAGCCCCTTCGGGAAAACTGTTTTTT.

The V and J genes are TRBV7-3 and TRBJ2-1; 7 bases fit TRBD2. Per germline, CDR1 SGHTA and CDR2 FQGTGA. CDR3 size: 14 residues. V was pared by 2 bases and J by 8 bases, with 6 bases of the junction left unmatched. This CDR3 is CASSLGLLADEQFF. The CDR3 region has the DNA TGTGCCAGCAGCTTAGGCCTCCTAGCGGATGAGCAGTTCTTC.

V usage is TRBV2 and J usage is TRBJ2-3; TRBD2 agrees at 12 bases. Unmatched junction bases numbered 7, after V lost 5 bases and J lost 1 base. This CDR3 has 17 amino acids. In germline, CDR1 is SNHLY, CDR2 FYNNEI. This CDR3 reads CASSRLAGEWGTDTQYF. In DNA form, the CDR3 reads TGTGCCAGCAGTCGACTAGCGGGAGAGTGGGGCACAGATACGCAGTATTTT.

The chain couples TRBV3-1 (or the pseudogene TRBV3-2) to TRBJ1-3, with no clear D. V was trimmed by 0 bases and J by 3 bases, leaving 6 bases between them. CDR3 length equals 14 residues. CDR1 is LGHDT, CDR2 YNNKEL, per germline (reference sequence). The CDR3 is CASSQDNGGNTIYF. DNA for the CDR3: TGTGCCAGCAGCCAAGATAACGGTGGAAACACCATATATTTT.

This sequence joins TRBV7-3 and TRBJ2-1, with D possibly being TRBD2 (6 bases). This CDR3 comprises 14 residues. V lost 2 bases and J 2 bases, leaving 7 bases between the germline ends. Germline V gene lookup returns CDR1 SGHTA and CDR2 FQGTGA. CDR3 bases: TGTGCCAGCAGCTTACCTAGCGCCTACAATGAGCAGTTCTTC. The encoded protein is CASSLPSAYNEQFF.

The rearrangement links TRBV9 to TRBJ2-7; D perhaps matches TRBD1 (5 bases). The V end lost 4 bases, the J end lost 0 bases, and 14 bases lay between the germline ends. Germline CDR1 and CDR2: SGDLS and YYNGEE. The CDR3 loop spans 15 amino acids. Here the CDR3 DNA reads TGTGCCAGCAGCCCTGGGGCCCATAACTCCTACGAGCAGTACTTC. Translated, it gives CASSPGAHNSYEQYF. The variable domain in full, completed from reference TRBV9 and TRBJ2-7, reads DSGVTQTPKHLITATGQRVTLRCSPRSGDLSVYWYQQSLDQGLQFLIQYYNGEERAKGNILERFSAQQFPDLHSELNLSSLELGDSALYFCASSPGAHNSYEQYFGPGTRLTVT.

The chain uses TRBV3-1 (or the pseudogene TRBV3-2) and TRBJ1-5; no firm D call. Trimming took 1 base from V and 0 from J, leaving 7 bases between them. From germline, CDR1 is LGHDT and CDR2 YNNKEL (reference sequence). The CDR3 has 15 residues. The CDR3 DNA sequence: TGTGCCAGCAGCCAAGGAGGAAATAGCAATCAGCCCCAGCATTTT. This encodes CASSQGGNSNQPQHF.

This sequence joins TRBV9 and TRBJ2-1; 11 positions match TRBD2. V shed 1 base, J shed 3 bases, and the junction held 3 bases outside the gene matches. The CDR3 spans 16 residues. Germline lookup yields CDR1 SGDLS and CDR2 YYNGEE. CDR3 bases: TGTGCCAGCAGCGTACGACTAGCGGGACTCTACAATGAGCAGTTCTTC. The encoded protein is CASSVRLAGLYNEQFF.

The chain has TRBV18 and TRBJ1-6, with D uncertain. V was shortened by 8 bases and J by 8 bases, with 13 bases between the two germline ends. Germline values: CDR1 KGHSH, CDR2 LQKENI. The CDR3 consists of 13 residues. CDR3 sequence reads: CASATGPDSPLHF. Written as DNA, the CDR3 is TGTGCCAGCGCCACGGGTCCTGATTCACCCCTCCACTTT.

The chain links TRBV11-2 to TRBJ2-2; perhaps TRBD1 as D (6 bases). Germline V gene data show CDR1 as SGHAT and CDR2 as FQNNGV. The CDR3 length is 15 residues. Between the trimmed V and J ends, which lost 6 bases and 5 bases, there was a span of 16 bases. CDR3 sequence reads: CASRSAGDYTGELFF. In DNA, the CDR3 is TGTGCCAGCAGGTCGGCAGGGGATTATACCGGGGAGCTGTTTTTT.